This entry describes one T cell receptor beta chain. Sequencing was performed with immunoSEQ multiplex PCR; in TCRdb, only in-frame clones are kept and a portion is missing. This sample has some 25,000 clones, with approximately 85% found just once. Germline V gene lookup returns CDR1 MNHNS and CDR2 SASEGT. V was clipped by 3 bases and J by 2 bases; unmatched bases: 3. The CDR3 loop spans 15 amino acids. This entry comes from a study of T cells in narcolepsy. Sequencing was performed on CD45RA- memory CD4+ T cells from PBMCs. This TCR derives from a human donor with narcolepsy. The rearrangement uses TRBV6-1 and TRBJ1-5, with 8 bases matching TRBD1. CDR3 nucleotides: TGTGCCAGCAGTGAGGCAGGGGGCCGCAATCAGCCCCAGCATTTT. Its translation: CASSEAGGRNQPQHF.